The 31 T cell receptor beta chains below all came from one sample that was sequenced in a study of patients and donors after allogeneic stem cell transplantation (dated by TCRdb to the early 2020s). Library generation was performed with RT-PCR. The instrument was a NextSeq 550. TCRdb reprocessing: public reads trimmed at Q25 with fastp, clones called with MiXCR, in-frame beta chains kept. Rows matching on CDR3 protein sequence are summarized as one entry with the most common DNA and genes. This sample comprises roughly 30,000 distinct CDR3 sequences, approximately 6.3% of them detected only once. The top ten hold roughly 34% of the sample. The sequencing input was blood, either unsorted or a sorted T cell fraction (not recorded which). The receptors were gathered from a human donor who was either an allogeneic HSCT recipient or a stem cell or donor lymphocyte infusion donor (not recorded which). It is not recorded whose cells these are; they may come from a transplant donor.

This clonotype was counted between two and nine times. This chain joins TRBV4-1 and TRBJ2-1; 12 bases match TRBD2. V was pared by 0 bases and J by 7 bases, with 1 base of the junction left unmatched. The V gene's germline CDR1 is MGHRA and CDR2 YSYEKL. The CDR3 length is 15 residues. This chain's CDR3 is CASSQETSGRNEQFF. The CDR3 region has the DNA TGCGCCAGCAGCCAAGAGACTAGCGGGAGAAATGAGCAGTTCTTC.

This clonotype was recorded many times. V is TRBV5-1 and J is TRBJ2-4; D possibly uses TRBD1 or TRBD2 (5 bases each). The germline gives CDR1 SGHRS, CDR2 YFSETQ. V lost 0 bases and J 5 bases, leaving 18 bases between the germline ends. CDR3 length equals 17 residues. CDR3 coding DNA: TGCGCCAGCAGCTTGGTCGGGACCCCCCGAGGGGAAAACATTCAGTACTTC. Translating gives CASSLVGTPRGENIQYF.

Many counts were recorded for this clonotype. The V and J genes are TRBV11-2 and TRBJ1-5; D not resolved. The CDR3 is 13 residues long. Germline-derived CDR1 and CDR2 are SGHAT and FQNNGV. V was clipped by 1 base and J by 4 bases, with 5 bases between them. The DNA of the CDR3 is TGTGCCAGCAGCTTAGGACTAAATCAGCCCCAGCATTTT. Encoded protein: CASSLGLNQPQHF.

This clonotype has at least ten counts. Written as DNA, the CDR3 is TGCAGCGGGGGGGAAACTTCGACCCAGTACTTC. It specifies CSGGETSTQYF. The gene calls are TRBV29-1 and TRBJ2-5; TRBD2 might be the D (6 bases). Trimming stripped 7 bases from V and 7 bases from J, with 13 bases between. The CDR3 is 11 amino acids. Germline V gene lookup returns CDR1 SQVTM and CDR2 ANQGSEA. The full variable domain, with the rest looked up from reference TRBV29-1 and TRBJ2-5, is SAVISQKPSRDICQRGTSLTIQCQVDSQVTMMFWYRQQPGQSLTLIATANQGSEATYESGFVIDKFPISRPNLTFSTLTVSNMSPEDSSIYLCSGGETSTQYFGPGTRLLVL.

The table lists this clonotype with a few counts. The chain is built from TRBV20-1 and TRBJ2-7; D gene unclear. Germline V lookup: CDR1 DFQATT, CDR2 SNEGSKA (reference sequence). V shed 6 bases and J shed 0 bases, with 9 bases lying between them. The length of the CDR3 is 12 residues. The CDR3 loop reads CSATRASYEQYF. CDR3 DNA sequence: TGCAGTGCAACCCGGGCCTCCTACGAGCAGTACTTC.

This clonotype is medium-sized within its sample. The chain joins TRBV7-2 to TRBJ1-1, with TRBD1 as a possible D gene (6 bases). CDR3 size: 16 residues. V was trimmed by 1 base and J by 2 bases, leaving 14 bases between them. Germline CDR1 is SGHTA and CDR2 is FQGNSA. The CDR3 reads CASSLGGGGTNTEAFF. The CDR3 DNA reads TGTGCCAGCAGCTTAGGGGGGGGCGGAACAAACACTGAAGCTTTCTTT.

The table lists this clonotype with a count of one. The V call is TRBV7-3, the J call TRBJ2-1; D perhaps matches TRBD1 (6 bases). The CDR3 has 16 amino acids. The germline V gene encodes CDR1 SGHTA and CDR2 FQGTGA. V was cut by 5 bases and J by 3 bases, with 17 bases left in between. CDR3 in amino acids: CASSPNGRRGYNEQFF. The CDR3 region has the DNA TGTGCCAGCAGCCCGAACGGGCGCAGGGGCTACAATGAGCAGTTCTTC.

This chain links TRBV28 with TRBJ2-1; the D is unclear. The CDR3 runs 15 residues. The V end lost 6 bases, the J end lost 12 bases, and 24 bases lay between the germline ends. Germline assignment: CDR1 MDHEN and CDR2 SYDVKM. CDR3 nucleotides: TGTGCCAGCAGGACCCCCTCTAACGGGCAGAAGGGGCAGTTCTTC. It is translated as CASRTPSNGQKGQFF.

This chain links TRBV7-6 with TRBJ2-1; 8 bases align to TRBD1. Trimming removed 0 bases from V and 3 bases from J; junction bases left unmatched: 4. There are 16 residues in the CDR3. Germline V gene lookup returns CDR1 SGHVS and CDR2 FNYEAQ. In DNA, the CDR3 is TGTGCCAGCAGCTTAGCGCTTGGGACAGGCTACAATGAGCAGTTCTTC. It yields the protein CASSLALGTGYNEQFF. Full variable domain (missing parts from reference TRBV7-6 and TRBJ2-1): GAGVSQSPRYKVTKRGQDVALRCDPISGHVSLYWYRQALGQGPEFLTYFNYEAQQDKSGLPNDRFSAERPEGSISTLTIQRTEQRDSAMYRCASSLALGTGYNEQFFGPGTRLTVL.

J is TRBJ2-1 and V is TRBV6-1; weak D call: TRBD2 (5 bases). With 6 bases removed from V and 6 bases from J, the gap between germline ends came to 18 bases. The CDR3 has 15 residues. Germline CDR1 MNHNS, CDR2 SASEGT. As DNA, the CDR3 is TGTGCCAGCAGATTACTAGTGCTTTCGGGCAATGAGCAGTTCTTC. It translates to CASRLLVLSGNEQFF.

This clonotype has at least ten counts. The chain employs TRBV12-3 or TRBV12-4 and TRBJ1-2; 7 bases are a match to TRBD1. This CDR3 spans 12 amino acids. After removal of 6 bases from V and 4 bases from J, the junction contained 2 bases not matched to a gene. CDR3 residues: CASSTGAYGYTF. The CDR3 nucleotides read TGTGCCAGCAGCACAGGGGCCTATGGCTACACCTTC.

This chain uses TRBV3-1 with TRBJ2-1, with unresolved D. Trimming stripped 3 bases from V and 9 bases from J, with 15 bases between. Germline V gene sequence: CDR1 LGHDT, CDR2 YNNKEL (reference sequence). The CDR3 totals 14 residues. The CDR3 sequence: CASSHPGPSSEQFF. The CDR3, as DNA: TGTGCCAGCAGCCATCCCGGACCCTCATCTGAGCAGTTCTTC.

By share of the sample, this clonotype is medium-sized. This CDR3 reads CASSYAQENTEAFF. CDR3 bases: TGTGCCAGCAGTTACGCTCAAGAGAACACTGAAGCTTTCTTT. V and J are TRBV6-5 and TRBJ1-1, with D hard to call. V was clipped by 2 bases and J by 1 base, with 8 bases between them. CDR3 size: 14 residues. CDR1 MNHEY and CDR2 SVGAGI come from the germline V gene.

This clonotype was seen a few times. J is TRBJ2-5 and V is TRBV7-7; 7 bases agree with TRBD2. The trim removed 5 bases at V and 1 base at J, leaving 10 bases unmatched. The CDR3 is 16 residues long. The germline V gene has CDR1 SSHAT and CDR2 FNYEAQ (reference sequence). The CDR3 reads CASSPVSGGGQETQYF. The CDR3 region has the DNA TGTGCCAGCAGCCCAGTTTCCGGCGGGGGCCAAGAGACCCAGTACTTC.

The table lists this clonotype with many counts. DNA of the CDR3: TGTGCCAGCAGTTTCGGGCCGGGACAGGGTTATTCACCCCTCCACTTT. Its protein is CASSFGPGQGYSPLHF. This rearrangement joins TRBV12-3 or TRBV12-4 to TRBJ1-6, with 9 bases aligning to TRBD1. The J segment lost 8 bases and the V segment lost 3 bases, leaving 8 bases of the junction unmatched. The CDR3 covers 16 residues.

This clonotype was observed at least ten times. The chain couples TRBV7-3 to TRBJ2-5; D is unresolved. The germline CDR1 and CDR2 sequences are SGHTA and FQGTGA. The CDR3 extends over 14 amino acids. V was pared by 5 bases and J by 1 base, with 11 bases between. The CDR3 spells CASSRTETQETQYF. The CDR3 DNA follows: TGTGCCAGCAGCCGAACCGAAACCCAAGAGACCCAGTACTTC.

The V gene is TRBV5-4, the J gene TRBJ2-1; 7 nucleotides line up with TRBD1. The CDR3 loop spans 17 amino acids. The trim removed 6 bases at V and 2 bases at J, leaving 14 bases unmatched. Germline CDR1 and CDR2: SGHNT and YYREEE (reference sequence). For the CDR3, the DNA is TGTGCCAGCAAGTGGTCTCTAACAGGGGCAACCTACAATGAGCAGTTCTTC. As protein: CASKWSLTGATYNEQFF.

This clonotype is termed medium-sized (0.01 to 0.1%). This chain's CDR3 is CREPDRERNYGYTF. In DNA form, the CDR3 reads TGCAGAGAACCGGACAGGGAAAGAAACTATGGCTACACCTTC. This chain uses TRBV20-1 with TRBJ1-2, with 8 bases lining up with TRBD1. The CDR3 covers 14 residues. In germline, CDR1 is DFQATT, CDR2 SNEGSKA (reference sequence).

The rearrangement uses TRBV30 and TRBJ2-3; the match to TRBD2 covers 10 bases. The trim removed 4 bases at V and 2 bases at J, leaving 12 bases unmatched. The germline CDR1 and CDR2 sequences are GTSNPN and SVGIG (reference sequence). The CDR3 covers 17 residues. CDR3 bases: TGTGCCTGGATCCCCCAGGGTCTAGCGGGAGACACAGATACGCAGTATTTT. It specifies CAWIPQGLAGDTDTQYF. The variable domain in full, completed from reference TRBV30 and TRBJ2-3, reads SQTIHQWPATLVQPVGSPLSLECTVEGTSNPNLYWYRQAAGRGLQLLFYSVGIGQISSEVPQNLSASRPQDRQFILSSKKLLLSDSGFYLCAWIPQGLAGDTDTQYFGPGTRLTVL.

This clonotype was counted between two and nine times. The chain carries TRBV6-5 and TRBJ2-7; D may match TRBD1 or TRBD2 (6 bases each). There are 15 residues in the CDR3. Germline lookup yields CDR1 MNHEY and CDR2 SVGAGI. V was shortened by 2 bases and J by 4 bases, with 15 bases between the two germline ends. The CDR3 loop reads CASSYGRTDHYEQYF. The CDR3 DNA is TGTGCCAGCAGTTACGGGAGGACAGACCATTACGAGCAGTACTTC.

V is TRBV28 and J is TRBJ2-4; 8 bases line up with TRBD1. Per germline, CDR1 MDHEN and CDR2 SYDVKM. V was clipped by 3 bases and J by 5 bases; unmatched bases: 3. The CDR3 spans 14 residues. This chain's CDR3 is CASSLQGAQNIQYF. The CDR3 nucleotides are TGTGCCAGCAGTTTGCAGGGGGCACAAAACATTCAGTACTTC.

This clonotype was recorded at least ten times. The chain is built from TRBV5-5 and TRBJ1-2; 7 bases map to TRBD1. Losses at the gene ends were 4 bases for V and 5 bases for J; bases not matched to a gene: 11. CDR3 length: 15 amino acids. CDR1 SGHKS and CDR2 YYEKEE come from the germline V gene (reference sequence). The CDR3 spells CASSDYNRGGYGYTF. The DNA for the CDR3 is TGTGCCAGCAGCGATTATAACAGGGGAGGGTATGGCTACACCTTC.

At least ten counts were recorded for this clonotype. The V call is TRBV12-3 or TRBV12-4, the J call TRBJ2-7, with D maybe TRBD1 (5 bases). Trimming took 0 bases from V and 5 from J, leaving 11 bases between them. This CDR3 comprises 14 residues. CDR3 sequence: CASSLAGHANEQYF. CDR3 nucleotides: TGTGCCAGCAGTTTAGCGGGGCACGCGAACGAGCAGTACTTC.

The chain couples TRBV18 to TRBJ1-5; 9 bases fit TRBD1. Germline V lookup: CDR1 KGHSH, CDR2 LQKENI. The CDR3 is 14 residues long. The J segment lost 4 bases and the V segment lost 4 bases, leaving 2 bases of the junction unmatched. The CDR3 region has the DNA TGTGCCAGCTCACTTGGGACAGGGAATCAGCCCCAGCATTTT. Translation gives CASSLGTGNQPQHF.

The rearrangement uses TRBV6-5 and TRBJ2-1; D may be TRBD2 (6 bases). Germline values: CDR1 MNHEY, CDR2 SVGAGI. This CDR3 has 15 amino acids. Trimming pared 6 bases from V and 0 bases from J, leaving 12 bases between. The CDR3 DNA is TGTGCCAGCAGAAAAGAGGAGGGCTCCTACAATGAGCAGTTCTTC. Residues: CASRKEEGSYNEQFF.

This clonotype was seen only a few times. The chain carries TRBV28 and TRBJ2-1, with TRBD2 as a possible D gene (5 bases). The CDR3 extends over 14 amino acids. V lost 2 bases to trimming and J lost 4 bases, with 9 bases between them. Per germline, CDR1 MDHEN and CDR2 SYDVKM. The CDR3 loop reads CASSLNRGYNEQFF. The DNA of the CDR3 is TGTGCCAGCAGTTTAAATAGAGGGTACAATGAGCAGTTCTTC.

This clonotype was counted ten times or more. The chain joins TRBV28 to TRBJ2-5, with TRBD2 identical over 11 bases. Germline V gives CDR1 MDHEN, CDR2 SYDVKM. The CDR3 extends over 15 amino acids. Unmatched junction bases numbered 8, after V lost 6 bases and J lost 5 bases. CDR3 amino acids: CASSYSGRAGETQYF. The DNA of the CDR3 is TGTGCCAGCAGCTATAGCGGGAGGGCCGGGGAGACCCAGTACTTC.

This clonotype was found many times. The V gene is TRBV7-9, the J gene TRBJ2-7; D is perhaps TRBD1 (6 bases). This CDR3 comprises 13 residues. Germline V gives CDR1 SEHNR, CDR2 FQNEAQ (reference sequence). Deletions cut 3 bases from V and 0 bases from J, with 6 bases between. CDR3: CASSLDSSYEQYF. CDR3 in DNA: TGTGCCAGCAGCTTGGACAGCTCCTACGAGCAGTACTTC.

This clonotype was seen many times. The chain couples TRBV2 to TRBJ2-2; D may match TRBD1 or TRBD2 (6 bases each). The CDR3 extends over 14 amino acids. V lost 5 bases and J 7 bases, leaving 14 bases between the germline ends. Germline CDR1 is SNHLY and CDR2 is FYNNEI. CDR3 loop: CASSLLEGVGELFF. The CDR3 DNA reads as TGTGCCAGCAGTTTACTGGAGGGGGTCGGGGAGCTGTTTTTT.

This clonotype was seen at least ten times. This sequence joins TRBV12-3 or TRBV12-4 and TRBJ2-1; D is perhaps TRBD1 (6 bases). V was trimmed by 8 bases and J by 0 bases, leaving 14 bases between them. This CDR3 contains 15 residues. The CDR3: CASCPGQSSYNEQFF. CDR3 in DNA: TGTGCCAGCTGCCCGGGACAAAGCTCCTACAATGAGCAGTTCTTC.

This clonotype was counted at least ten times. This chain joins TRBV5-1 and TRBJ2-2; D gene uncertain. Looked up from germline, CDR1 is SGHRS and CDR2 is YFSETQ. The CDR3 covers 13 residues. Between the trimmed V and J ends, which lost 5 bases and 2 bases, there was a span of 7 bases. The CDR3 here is CASRPENTGELFF. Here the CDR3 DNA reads TGCGCCAGCAGGCCAGAAAACACCGGGGAGCTGTTTTTT.